What follows are 9 T cell receptor beta chains derived from one specimen sequenced in a study of cytomegalovirus exposure and HLA in healthy donors. The study ran its PCR with 60 Vbeta and 13 Jbeta primers. The protocol was immunoSEQ multiplex PCR, while the TCRdb copy is restricted to in-frame clones and leaves out a portion. The profile shows tens of thousands of clones, 81% of them singletons. The sample consisted of PBMCs. These receptors were collected from a woman in her twenties or thirties in good health and CMV-seronegative.

The genes are TRBV27 and TRBJ1-5; a possible D gene is TRBD1 (5 bases). Germline CDR1 MNHEY, CDR2 SMNVEV (reference sequence). The CDR3 consists of 17 residues. V dropped 4 bases and J dropped 0 bases, with 16 bases sitting between them. In DNA form, the CDR3 reads TGTGCCAGCAGTTCCCTGATCGACAGACATAGCAATCAGCCCCAGCATTTT. This sequence encodes CASSSLIDRHSNQPQHF.

This clone has only one observation. This rearrangement joins TRBV4-2 to TRBJ2-2; 7 nucleotides align to TRBD1. The length of the CDR3 is 19 residues. J lost 2 bases, V lost 0 bases, and 12 bases had no gene match. Germline lookup yields CDR1 LGHNA and CDR2 YNFKEQ. CDR3 nucleotides: TGTGCCAGCAGCCAAGATCGACCCTGGGACAGAGAAAACACCGGGGAGCTGTTTTTT. Its protein product is CASSQDRPWDRENTGELFF.

The chain has TRBV9 and TRBJ1-2; 8 positions agree with TRBD1. The CDR3 loop spans 15 amino acids. CDR1 SGDLS and CDR2 YYNGEE come from the germline V gene. V lost 2 bases, J lost 4 bases, and 7 bases stayed unmatched. In nucleotides, the CDR3 is TGTGCCAGCAGCGTCCAGGGGGCTTCAAGCTATGGCTACACCTTC. Its translation: CASSVQGASSYGYTF.

The V and J genes are TRBV19 and TRBJ2-1, with 8 bases lining up with TRBD2. The CDR3 length is 15 residues. With V trimmed by 2 bases and J by 4 bases, 4 bases remained unmatched. The germline V gene encodes CDR1 LNHDA and CDR2 SQIVND (reference sequence). CDR3 nucleotide sequence: TGTGCCAGTAGTATAAGTAGCGGGGATTACAATGAGCAGTTCTTC. This translates into CASSISSGDYNEQFF.

This clone has only a few counts. The chain uses TRBV5-1 and TRBJ2-4; 7 bases agree with TRBD1. CDR1 and CDR2 (germline): SGHRS, YFSETQ. V was pared by 0 bases and J by 7 bases, with 4 bases of the junction left unmatched. CDR3 length equals 14 residues. CDR3 protein: CASSLGQGWNIQYF. The CDR3 nucleotides are TGCGCCAGCAGCTTGGGACAGGGATGGAACATTCAGTACTTC.

This chain connects TRBV5-5 to TRBJ2-1; 14 bases line up with TRBD2. V was clipped by 4 bases and J by 5 bases; unmatched bases: 5. The CDR3 sequence is 16 residues long. Germline V gene sequence: CDR1 SGHKS, CDR2 YYEKEE (reference sequence). The CDR3 nucleotides are TGTGCCAGCAGCCCCTTGGGACTAGCGGGGGACAATGAGCAGTTCTTC. It specifies CASSPLGLAGDNEQFF.

This clone was seen more than once but under ten times. The chain links TRBV6-5 to TRBJ2-1; 8 nucleotides match TRBD1. V was clipped by 6 bases and J by 6 bases; unmatched bases: 10. The CDR3 covers 15 residues. Germline V CDR1 and CDR2: MNHEY, SVGAGI. The DNA of the CDR3 is TGTGCCAGCAGCTCCGGACAGGGTGGGGGCAATGAGCAGTTCTTC. Residues: CASSSGQGGGNEQFF.

The chain carries TRBV28 and TRBJ2-4; the D gene is possibly TRBD1 (6 bases). The ends were cut back, 2 bases at V and 6 bases at J, with 8 bases in the middle. CDR1 and CDR2 (germline): MDHEN, SYDVKM. The CDR3 is made up of 13 amino acids. CDR3 sequence reads: CASSLGQRNIQYF. CDR3 nucleotides: TGTGCCAGCAGTTTAGGACAGAGAAACATTCAGTACTTC.

The chain carries TRBV5-1 and TRBJ2-5, with a possible D match to TRBD2 (5 bases). Trimming pared 7 bases from V and 1 base from J, leaving 11 bases between. CDR1 SGHRS and CDR2 YFSETQ come from the germline V gene. This CDR3 has 13 residues. The CDR3 reads CASAPGSQETQYF. DNA of the CDR3: TGCGCCAGCGCCCCGGGGTCCCAAGAGACCCAGTACTTC.